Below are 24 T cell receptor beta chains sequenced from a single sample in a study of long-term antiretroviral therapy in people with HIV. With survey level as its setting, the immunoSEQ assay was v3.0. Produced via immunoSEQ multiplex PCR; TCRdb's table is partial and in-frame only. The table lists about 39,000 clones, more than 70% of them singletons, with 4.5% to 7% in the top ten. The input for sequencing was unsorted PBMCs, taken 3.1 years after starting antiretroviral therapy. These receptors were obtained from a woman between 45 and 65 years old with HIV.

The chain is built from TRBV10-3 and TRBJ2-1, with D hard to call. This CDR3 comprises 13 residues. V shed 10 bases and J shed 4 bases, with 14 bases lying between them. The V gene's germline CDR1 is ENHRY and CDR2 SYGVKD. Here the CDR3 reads CATTYRSYNEQFF. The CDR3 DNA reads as TGTGCCACCACCTATCGGTCGTACAATGAGCAGTTCTTC.

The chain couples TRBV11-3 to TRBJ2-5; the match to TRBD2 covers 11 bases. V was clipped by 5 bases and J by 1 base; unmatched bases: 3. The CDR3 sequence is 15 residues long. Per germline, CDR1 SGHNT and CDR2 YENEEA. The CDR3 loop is CASSTGLAVQETQYF. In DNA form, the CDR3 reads TGTGCCAGCAGCACGGGACTAGCGGTCCAAGAGACCCAGTACTTC.

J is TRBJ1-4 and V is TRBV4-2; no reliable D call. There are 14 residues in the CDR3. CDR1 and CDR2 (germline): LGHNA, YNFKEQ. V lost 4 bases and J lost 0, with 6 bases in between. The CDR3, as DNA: TGTGCCAGCAGCCGAAGAGCAACTAATGAAAAACTGTTTTTT. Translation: CASSRRATNEKLFF.

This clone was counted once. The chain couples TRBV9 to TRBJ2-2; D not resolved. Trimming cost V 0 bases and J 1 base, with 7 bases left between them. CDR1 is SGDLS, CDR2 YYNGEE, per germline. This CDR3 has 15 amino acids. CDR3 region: CASSVEQVNTGELFF. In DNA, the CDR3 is TGTGCCAGCAGCGTAGAGCAGGTGAACACCGGGGAGCTGTTTTTT. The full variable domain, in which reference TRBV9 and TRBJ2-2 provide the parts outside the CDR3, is DSGVTQTPKHLITATGQRVTLRCSPRSGDLSVYWYQQSLDQGLQFLIQYYNGEERAKGNILERFSAQQFPDLHSELNLSSLELGDSALYFCASSVEQVNTGELFFGEGSRLTVL.

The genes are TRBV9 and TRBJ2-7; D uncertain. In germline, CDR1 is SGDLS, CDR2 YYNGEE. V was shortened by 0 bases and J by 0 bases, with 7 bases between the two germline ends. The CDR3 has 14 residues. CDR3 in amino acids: CASSVGGYSYEQYF. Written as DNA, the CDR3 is TGTGCCAGCAGCGTAGGCGGCTACTCCTACGAGCAGTACTTC.

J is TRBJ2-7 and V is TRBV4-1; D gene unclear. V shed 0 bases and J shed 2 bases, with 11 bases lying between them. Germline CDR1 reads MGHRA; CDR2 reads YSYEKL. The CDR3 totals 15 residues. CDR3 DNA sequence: TGCGCCAGCAGCCAAGACGAGACCGGTCCCTACGAGCAGTACTTC. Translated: CASSQDETGPYEQYF.

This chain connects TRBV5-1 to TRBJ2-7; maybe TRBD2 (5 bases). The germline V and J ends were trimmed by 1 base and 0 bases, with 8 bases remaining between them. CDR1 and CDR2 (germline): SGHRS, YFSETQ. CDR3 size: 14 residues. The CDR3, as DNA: TGCGCCAGCAGCTTGAAGAGGGACTCCTACGAGCAGTACTTC. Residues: CASSLKRDSYEQYF. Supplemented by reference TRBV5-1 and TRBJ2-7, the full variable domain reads KAGVTQTPRYLIKTRGQQVTLSCSPISGHRSVSWYQQTPGQGLQFLFEYFSETQRNKGNFPGRFSGRQFSNSRSEMNVSTLELGDSALYLCASSLKRDSYEQYFGPGTRLTVT.

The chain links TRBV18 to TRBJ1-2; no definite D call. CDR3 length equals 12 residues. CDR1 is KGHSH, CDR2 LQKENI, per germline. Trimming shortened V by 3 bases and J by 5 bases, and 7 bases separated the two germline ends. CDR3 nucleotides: TGTGCCAGCTCACCCATATCTTATGGCTACACCTTC. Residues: CASSPISYGYTF.

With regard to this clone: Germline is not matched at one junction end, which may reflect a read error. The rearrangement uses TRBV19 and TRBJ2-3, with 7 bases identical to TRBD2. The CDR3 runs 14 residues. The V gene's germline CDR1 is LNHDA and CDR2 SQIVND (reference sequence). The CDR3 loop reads CATSGRASTDTQYF. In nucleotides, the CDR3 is TGTGCCACTAGTGGGAGGGCTTCCACAGATACGCAGTATTTT.

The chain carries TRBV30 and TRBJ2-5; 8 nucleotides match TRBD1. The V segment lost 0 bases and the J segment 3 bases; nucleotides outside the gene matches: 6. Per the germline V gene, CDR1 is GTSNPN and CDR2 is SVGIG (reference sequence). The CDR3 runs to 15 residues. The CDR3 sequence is CAWSVQGAGEETQYF. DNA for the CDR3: TGTGCCTGGAGTGTCCAGGGGGCAGGGGAAGAGACCCAGTACTTC.

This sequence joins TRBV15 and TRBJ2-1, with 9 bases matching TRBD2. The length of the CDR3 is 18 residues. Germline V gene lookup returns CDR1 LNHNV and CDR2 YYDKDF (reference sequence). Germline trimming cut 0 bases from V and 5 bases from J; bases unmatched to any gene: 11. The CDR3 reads CATSREEVGAGGNNEQFF. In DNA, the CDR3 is TGTGCCACCAGCAGAGAAGAGGTCGGAGCGGGGGGTAACAATGAGCAGTTCTTC.

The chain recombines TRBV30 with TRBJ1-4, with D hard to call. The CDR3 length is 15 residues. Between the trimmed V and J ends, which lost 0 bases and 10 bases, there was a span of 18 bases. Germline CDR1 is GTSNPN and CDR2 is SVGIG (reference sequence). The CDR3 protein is CAWSVDSGLTRKLFF. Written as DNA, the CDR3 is TGTGCCTGGAGTGTAGATAGCGGGCTAACGAGAAAACTGTTTTTT.

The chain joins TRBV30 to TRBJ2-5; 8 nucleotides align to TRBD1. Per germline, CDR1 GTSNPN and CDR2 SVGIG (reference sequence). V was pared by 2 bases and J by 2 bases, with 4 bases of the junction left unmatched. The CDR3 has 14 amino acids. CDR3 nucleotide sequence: TGTGCCTGGAGTAAGAACAGGGGGCAAGAGACCCAGTACTTC. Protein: CAWSKNRGQETQYF.

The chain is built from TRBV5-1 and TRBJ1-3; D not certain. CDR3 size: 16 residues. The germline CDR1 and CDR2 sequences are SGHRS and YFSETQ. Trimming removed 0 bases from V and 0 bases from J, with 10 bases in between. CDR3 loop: CASSLADWVSGNTIYF. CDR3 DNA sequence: TGCGCCAGCAGCTTGGCCGACTGGGTCTCTGGAAACACCATATATTTT.

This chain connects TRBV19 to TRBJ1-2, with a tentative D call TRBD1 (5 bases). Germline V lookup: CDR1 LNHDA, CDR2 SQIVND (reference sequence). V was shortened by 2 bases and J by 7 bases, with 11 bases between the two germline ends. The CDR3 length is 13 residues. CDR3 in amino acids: CASSINGASGYTF. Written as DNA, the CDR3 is TGTGCCAGTAGTATAAACGGGGCAAGTGGCTACACCTTC.

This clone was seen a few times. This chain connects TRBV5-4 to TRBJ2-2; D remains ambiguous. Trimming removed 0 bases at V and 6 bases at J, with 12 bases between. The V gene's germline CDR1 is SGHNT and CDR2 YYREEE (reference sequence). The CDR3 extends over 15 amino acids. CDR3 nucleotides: TGTGCCAGCAGCTTGGAGCTAACGGCAGCCGGGGAGCTGTTTTTT. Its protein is CASSLELTAAGELFF.

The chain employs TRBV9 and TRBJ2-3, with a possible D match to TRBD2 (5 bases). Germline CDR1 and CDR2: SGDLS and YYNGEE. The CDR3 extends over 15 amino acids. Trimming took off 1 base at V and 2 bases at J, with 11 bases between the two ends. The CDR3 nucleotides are TGTGCCAGCAGCGTACACTTACGGGACACAGATACGCAGTATTTT. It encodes CASSVHLRDTDTQYF.

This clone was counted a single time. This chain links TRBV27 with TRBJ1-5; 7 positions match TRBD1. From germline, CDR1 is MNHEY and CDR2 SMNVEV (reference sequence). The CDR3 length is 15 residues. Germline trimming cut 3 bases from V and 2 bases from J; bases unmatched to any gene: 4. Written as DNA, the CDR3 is TGTGCCAGCAGTTTCTCAACAGGGGGCAATCAGCCCCAGCATTTT. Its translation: CASSFSTGGNQPQHF.

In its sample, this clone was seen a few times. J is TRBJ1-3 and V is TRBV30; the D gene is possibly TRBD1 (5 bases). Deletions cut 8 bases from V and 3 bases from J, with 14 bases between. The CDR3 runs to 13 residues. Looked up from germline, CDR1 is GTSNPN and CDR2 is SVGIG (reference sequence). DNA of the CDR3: TGTGCCGGTCTAGGGGTTGGTGGAAACACCATATATTTT. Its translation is CAGLGVGGNTIYF.

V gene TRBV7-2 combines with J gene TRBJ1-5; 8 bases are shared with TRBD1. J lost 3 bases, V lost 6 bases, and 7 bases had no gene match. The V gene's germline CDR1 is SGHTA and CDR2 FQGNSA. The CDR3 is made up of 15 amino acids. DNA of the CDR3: TGTGCCAGCAGTAGGACAGGGAGAGACAATCAGCCCCAGCATTTT. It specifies CASSRTGRDNQPQHF.

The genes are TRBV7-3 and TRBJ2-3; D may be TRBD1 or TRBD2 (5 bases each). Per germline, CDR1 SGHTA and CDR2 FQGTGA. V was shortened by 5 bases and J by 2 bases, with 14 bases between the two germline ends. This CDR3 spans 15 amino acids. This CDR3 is CASSPGPSLTDTQYF. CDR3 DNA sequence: TGTGCCAGCAGCCCGGGACCATCCCTCACAGATACGCAGTATTTT.

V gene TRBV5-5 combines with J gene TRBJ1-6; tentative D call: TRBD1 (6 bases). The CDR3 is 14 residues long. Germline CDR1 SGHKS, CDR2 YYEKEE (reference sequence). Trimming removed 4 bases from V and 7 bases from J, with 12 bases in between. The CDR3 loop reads CASSDRQANSPLHF. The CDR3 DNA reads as TGTGCCAGCAGCGATAGACAGGCAAATTCACCCCTCCACTTT.

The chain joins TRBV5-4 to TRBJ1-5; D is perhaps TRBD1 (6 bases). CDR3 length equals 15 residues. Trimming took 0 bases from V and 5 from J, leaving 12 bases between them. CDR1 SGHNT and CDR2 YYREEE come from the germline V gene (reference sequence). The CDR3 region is CASSLGGQSDQPQHF. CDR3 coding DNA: TGTGCCAGCAGCTTGGGGGGGCAGTCTGATCAGCCCCAGCATTTT.

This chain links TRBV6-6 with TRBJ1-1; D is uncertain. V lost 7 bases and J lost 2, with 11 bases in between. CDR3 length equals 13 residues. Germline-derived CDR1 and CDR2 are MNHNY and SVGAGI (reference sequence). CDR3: CASMGRVNTEAFF. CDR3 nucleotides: TGTGCCAGCATGGGGAGGGTAAACACTGAAGCTTTCTTT.